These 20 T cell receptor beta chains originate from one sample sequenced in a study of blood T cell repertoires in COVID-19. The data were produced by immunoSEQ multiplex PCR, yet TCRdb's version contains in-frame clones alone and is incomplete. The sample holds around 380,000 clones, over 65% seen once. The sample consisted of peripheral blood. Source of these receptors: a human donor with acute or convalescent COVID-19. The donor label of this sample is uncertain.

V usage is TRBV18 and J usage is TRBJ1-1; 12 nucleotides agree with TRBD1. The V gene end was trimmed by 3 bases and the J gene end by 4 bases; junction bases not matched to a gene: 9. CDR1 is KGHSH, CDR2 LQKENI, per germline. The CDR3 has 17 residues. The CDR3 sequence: CASSPIGTGGTGTEAFF. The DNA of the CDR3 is TGTGCCAGCTCACCTATCGGGACAGGGGGCACGGGCACTGAAGCTTTCTTT.

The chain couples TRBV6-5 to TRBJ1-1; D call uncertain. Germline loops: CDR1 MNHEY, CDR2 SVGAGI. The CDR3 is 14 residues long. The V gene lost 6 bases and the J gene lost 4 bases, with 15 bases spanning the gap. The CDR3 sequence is CASRPDGNPTEAFF. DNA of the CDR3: TGTGCCAGCAGACCCGACGGGAATCCCACTGAAGCTTTCTTT.

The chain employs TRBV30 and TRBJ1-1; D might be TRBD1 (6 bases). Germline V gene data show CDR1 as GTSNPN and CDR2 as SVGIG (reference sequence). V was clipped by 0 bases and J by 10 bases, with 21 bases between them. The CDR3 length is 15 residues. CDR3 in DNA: TGTGCCTGGAGTGTAGGTGTTTGGGGACAAGGAGCAGCTTTCTTT. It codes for CAWSVGVWGQGAAFF.

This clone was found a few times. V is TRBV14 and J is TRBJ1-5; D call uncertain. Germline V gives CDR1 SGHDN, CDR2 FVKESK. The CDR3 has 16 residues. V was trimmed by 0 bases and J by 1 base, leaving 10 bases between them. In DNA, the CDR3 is TGTGCCAGCAGCCAAGAGAGGTCAATCAGCAATCAGCCCCAGCATTTT. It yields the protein CASSQERSISNQPQHF. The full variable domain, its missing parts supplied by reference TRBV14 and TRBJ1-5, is EAGVTQFPSHSVIEKGQTVTLRCDPISGHDNLYWYRRVMGKEIKFLLHFVKESKQDESGMPNNRFLAERTGGTYSTLKVQPAELEDSGVYFCASSQERSISNQPQHFGDGTRLSIL.

CDR3 sequence reads: CASSRLESSYEQYF. The CDR3, as DNA: TGTGCCAGCAGCCGACTAGAGAGCTCCTACGAGCAGTACTTC. The genes are TRBV7-9 and TRBJ2-7, with D perhaps TRBD2 (6 bases). Looked up from germline, CDR1 is SEHNR and CDR2 is FQNEAQ (reference sequence). The CDR3 contains 14 residues. Trimming removed 5 bases at V and 0 bases at J, with 11 bases between.

In DNA, the CDR3 is TGTGCCAGCAGCTTCGATCCCCCAGGCCTTTCTGGAAACACCATATATTTT. Translating gives CASSFDPPGLSGNTIYF. The chain couples TRBV5-5 to TRBJ1-3; D gene ambiguous. This CDR3 has 17 amino acids. The V gene's germline CDR1 is SGHKS and CDR2 YYEKEE (reference sequence). Trimming took 2 bases from V and 1 from J, leaving 16 bases between them.

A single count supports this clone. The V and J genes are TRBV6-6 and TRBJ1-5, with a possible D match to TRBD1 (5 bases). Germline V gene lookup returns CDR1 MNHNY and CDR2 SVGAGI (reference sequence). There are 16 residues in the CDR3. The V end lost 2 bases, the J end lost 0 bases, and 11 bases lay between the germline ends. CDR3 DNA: TGTGCCAGCAGTTACGGGGCTCAGTATAGCAATCAGCCCCAGCATTTT. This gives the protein CASSYGAQYSNQPQHF.

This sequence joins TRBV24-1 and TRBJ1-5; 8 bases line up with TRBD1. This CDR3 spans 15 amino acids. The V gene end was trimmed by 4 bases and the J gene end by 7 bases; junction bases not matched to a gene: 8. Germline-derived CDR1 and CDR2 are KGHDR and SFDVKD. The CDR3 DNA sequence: TGTGCCACCAGTGAGGGCGGACAGGGTGGACAGCCCCAGCATTTT. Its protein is CATSEGGQGGQPQHF.

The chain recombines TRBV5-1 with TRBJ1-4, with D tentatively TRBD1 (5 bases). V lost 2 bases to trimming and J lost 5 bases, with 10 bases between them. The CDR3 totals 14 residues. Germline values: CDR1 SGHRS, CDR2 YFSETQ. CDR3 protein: CASSFSGRNEKLFF. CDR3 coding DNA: TGCGCCAGCAGCTTTTCAGGGAGGAATGAAAAACTGTTTTTT.

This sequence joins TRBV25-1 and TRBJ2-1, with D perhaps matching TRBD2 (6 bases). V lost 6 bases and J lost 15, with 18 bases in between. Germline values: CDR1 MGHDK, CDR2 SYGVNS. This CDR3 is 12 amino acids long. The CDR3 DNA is TGTGCCAGCAGGGCCCCGACTAGGGACCGGTTCTTC. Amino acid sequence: CASRAPTRDRFF.

The CDR3 bases are TGTGCCAGCAGTTACTCGGGACTCGCTAATTCACCCCTCCACTTT. Translation: CASSYSGLANSPLHF. This sequence joins TRBV6-2 or TRBV6-3 and TRBJ1-6; tentatively, D is TRBD1 (5 bases). The CDR3 runs to 15 residues. From germline, CDR1 is MNHEY and CDR2 SVGEGT. Trimming removed 0 bases from V and 6 bases from J, with 9 bases in between.

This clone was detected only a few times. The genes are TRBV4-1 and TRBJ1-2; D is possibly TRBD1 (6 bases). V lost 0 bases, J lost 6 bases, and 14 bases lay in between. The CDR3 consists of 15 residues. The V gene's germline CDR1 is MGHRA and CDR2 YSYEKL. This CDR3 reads CASSQDGQGRNGYTF. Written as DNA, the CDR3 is TGCGCCAGCAGCCAAGATGGGCAGGGGAGAAATGGCTACACCTTC.

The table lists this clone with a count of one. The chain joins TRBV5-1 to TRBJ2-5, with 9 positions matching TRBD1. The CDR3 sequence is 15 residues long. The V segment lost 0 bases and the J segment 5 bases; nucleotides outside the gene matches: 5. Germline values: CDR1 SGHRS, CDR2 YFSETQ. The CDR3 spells CASSLGQGVAETQYF. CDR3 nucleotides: TGCGCCAGCAGCTTGGGACAGGGGGTCGCGGAGACCCAGTACTTC. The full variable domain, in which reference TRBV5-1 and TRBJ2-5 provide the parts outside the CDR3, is KAGVTQTPRYLIKTRGQQVTLSCSPISGHRSVSWYQQTPGQGLQFLFEYFSETQRNKGNFPGRFSGRQFSNSRSEMNVSTLELGDSALYLCASSLGQGVAETQYFGPGTRLLVL.

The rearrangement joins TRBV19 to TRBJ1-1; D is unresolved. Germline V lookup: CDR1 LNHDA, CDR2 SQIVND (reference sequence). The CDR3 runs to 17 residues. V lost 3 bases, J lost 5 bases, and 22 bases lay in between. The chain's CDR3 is CASSINTMQRLWTEAFF. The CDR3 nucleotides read TGTGCCAGTAGTATTAATACAATGCAGCGCCTCTGGACTGAAGCTTTCTTT.

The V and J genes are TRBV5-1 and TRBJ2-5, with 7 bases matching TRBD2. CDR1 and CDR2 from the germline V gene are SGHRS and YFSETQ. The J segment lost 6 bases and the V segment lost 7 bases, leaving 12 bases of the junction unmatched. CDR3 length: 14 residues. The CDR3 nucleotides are TGCGCCAGCTCCCCTCAGGCGGGAGAAAAGACCCAGTACTTC. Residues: CASSPQAGEKTQYF. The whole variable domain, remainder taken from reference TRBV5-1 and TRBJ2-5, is KAGVTQTPRYLIKTRGQQVTLSCSPISGHRSVSWYQQTPGQGLQFLFEYFSETQRNKGNFPGRFSGRQFSNSRSEMNVSTLELGDSALYLCASSPQAGEKTQYFGPGTRLLVL.

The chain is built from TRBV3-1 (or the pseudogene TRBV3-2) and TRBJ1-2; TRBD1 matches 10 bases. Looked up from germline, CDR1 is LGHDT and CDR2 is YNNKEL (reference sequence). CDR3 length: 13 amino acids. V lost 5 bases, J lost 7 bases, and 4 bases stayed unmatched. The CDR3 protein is CASSARTGGGYTF. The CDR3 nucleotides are TGTGCCAGCAGCGCGCGGACAGGGGGTGGCTACACCTTC.

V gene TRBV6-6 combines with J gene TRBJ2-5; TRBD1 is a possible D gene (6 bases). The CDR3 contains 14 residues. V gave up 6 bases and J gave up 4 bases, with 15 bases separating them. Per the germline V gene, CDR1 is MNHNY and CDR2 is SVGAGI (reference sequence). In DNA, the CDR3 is TGTGCCAGCAGCCCTACAGGGTTCGGAGAGACCCAGTACTTC. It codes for CASSPTGFGETQYF.

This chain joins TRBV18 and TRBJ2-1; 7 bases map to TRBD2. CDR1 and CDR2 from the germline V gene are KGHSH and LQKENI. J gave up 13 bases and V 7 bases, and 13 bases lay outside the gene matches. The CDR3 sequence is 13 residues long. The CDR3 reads CASYQTGGAVQFF. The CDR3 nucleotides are TGTGCCAGCTATCAAACGGGAGGTGCGGTTCAGTTCTTC.

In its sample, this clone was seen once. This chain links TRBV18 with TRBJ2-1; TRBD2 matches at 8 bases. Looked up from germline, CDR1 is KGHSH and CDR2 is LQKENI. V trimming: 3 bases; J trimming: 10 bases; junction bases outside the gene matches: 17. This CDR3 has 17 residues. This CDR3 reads CASSPLSSGGGYGEQFF. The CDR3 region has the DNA TGTGCCAGCTCACCCCTCTCTTCGGGGGGGGGCTATGGGGAGCAGTTCTTC.

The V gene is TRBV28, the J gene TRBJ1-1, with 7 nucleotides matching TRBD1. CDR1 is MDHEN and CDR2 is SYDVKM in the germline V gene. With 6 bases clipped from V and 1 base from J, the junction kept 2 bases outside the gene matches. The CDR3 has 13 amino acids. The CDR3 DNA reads TGTGCCAGCAGAGCAGGGGGGAACACTGAAGCTTTCTTT. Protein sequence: CASRAGGNTEAFF.